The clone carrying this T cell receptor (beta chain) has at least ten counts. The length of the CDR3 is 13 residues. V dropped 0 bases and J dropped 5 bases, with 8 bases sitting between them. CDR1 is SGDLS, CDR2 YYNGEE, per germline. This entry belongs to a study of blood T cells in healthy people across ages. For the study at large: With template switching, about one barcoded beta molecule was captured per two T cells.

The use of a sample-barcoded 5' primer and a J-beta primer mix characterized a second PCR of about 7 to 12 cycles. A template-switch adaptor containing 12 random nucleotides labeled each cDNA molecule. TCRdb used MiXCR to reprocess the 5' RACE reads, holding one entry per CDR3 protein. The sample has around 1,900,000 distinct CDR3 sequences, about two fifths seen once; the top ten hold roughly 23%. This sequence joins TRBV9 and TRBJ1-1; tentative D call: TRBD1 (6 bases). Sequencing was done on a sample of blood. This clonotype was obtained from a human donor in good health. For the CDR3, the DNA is TGTGCCAGCAGCGTAGAGGGGGGGACTGAAGCTTTCTTT. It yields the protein CASSVEGGTEAFF.